This T cell receptor beta chain was sequenced for a study of blood T cell repertoires in COVID-19. Overall study: COVID-19 samples collected from the United States, Italy and Spain covered acute and convalescent phases.

Per the study methods: Cell counts per sample came from amplifying reference gene primers. Sequenced by immunoSEQ multiplex PCR; TCRdb stores in-frame clones only, minus some. That table is the source of V, J and clone size, and D and trimming were worked out from the DNA. Of tens of thousands of clones listed, about 89% are singletons. Germline CDR1 reads SGHNT; CDR2 reads YYREEE (reference sequence). The CDR3 covers 15 residues. Trimming took 3 bases from V and 3 from J; bases not matched to a gene: 6. The V gene is TRBV5-4, the J gene TRBJ2-4; 7 nucleotides agree with TRBD2. Source material: peripheral blood. This clonotype originated in a human donor with acute or convalescent COVID-19. The donor label of this sample is uncertain. The CDR3 DNA reads TGTGCCAGCAGCTATGCGGGGGATGGCAAAAACATTCAGTACTTC. Translated, it gives CASSYAGDGKNIQYF.